This TCR beta chain was recovered during a study of cytomegalovirus exposure and HLA in healthy donors. Overall study results and limits: According to a subsequent analysis, TCR clusters from the first cohort were inclined to appear together in the 100 to 150 validation repertoires. There were 164 TCR beta chains listed as cytomegalovirus-associated.

Sequencing was performed with immunoSEQ multiplex PCR; in TCRdb, only in-frame clones are kept and a portion is missing. The data contain some 140,000 clones, roughly 84% of them singletons. Turning to this clone: Antigen unknown.

The CDR3 covers 17 residues. The V segment lost 5 bases and the J segment 0 bases; nucleotides outside the gene matches: 10. Per the germline V gene, CDR1 is MNHEY and CDR2 is SMNVEV (reference sequence). This TCR came from a human donor in good health. The rearrangement links TRBV27 to TRBJ1-3; TRBD1 aligns across 7 bases. The sample consisted of PBMCs. Here the CDR3 reads CASSATPGQFSGNTIYF. CDR3 bases: TGTGCCAGCAGTGCTACCCCGGGACAGTTCTCTGGAAACACCATATATTTT.